This T cell receptor beta chain was obtained from a study of neurological immune-mediated disorders. Whole-study context: Relapsing-remitting forms accounted for about 90% of the 34 multiple sclerosis patients and secondary progressive forms for 3. Study-wide findings and caveats: The greatest TCR clonal expansion appeared in HTLV-1-associated myelopathy and the smallest, falling below healthy controls, in multiple sclerosis. Across subjects, expanded clones had no CDR3 amino acid sequences in common, pointing to private repertoires in all groups.

The CDR3 is 15 residues long. Trimming cost V 6 bases and J 6 bases; bases outside gene matches: 6. CDR1 is SGHTA and CDR2 is FQGNSA in the germline V gene. This clonotype has at least ten counts. The target antigen is unknown. One entry per CDR3 protein results from TCRdb running MiXCR on the 5' RACE reads. The sample shows fewer than 80,000 distinct CDR3 sequences, 4% to 6% of them seen only once. The source material was PBMCs. This chain links TRBV7-2 with TRBJ2-2; 11 bases align to TRBD2. The TCR originated in a woman aged 45-60 years with multiple sclerosis. The CDR3 sequence: CASRRIAGGSGELFF. The CDR3 DNA follows: TGTGCCAGCAGACGAATAGCGGGGGGGTCCGGGGAGCTGTTTTTT.